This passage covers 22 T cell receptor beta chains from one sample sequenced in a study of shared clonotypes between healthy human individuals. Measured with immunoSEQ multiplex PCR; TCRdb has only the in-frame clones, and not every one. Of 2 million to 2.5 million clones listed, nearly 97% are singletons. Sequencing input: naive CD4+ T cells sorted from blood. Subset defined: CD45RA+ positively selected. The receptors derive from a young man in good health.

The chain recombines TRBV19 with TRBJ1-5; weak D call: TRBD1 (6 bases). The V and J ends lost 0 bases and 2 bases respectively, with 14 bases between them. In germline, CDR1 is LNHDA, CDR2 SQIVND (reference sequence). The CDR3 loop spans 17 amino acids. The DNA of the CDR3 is TGTGCCAGTAGTATAGACGGAGGGGGAAGAGGCAATCAGCCCCAGCATTTT. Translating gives CASSIDGGGRGNQPQHF.

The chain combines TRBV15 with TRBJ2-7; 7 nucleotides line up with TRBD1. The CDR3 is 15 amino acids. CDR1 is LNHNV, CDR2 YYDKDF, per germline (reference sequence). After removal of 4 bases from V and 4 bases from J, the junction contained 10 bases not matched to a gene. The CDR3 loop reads CATSNFRGTHYEQYF. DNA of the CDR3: TGTGCCACCAGCAACTTCAGGGGGACCCATTACGAGCAGTACTTC.

The CDR3, as DNA: TGTGCCAGCAGCTTGATGGACCCTCGGCTGGGGGCCTATGGCTACACCTTC. Translated, it gives CASSLMDPRLGAYGYTF. The chain employs TRBV5-5 and TRBJ1-2, with D maybe TRBD1 (6 bases). Germline CDR1 SGHKS, CDR2 YYEKEE (reference sequence). The CDR3 runs to 17 residues. Trimming took off 1 base at V and 4 bases at J, with 20 bases between the two ends.

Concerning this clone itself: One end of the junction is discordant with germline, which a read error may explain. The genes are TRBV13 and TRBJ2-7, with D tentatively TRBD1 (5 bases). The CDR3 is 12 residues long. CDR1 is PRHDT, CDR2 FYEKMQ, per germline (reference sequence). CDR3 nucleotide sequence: TGTGCCAGCAGCTTAAATAGGGGCGGAGTGGGTTTC. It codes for CASSLNRGGVGF.

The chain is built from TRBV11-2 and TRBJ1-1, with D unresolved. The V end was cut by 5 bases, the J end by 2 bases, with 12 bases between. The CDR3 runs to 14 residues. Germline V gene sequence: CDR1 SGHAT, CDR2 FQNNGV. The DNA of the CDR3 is TGTGCCAGCAGCCCCCAGGTGATCAACACTGAAGCTTTCTTT. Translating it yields CASSPQVINTEAFF. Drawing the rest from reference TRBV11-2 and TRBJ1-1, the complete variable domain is EAGVAQSPRYKIIEKRQSVAFWCNPISGHATLYWYQQILGQGPKLLIQFQNNGVVDDSQLPKDRFSAERLKGVDSTLKIQPAKLEDSAVYLCASSPQVINTEAFFGQGTRLTVV.

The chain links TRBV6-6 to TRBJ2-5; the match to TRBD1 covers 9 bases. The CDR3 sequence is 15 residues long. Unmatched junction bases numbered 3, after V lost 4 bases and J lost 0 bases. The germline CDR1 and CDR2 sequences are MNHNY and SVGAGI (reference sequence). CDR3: CASSFWTGDQETQYF. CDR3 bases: TGTGCCAGCAGTTTTTGGACAGGGGACCAAGAGACCCAGTACTTC.

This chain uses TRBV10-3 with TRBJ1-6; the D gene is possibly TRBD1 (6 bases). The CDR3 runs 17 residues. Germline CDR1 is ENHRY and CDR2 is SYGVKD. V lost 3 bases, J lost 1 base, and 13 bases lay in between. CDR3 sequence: CAISEGQQGSYNSPLHF. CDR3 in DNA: TGTGCCATCAGTGAAGGACAGCAAGGGTCCTATAATTCACCCCTCCACTTT.

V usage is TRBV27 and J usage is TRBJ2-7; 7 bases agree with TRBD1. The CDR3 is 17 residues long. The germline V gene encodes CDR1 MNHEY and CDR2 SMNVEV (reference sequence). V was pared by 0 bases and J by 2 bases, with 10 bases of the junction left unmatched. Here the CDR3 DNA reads TGTGCCAGCAGTTTATCGGTGGCAGGGGGACGAGCCTACGAGCAGTACTTC. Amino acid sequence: CASSLSVAGGRAYEQYF.

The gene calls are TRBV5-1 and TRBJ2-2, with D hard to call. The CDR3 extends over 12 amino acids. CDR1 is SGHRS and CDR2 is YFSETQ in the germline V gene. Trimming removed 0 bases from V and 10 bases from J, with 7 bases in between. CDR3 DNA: TGCGCCAGCAGCTTGGATGGAGTGGAGCTGTTTTTT. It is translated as CASSLDGVELFF.

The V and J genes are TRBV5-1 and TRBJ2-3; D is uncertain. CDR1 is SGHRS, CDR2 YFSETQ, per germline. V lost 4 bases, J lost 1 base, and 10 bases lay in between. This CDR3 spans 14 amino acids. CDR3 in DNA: TGCGCCAGCAGCGAAGGATCTGGCACAGATACGCAGTATTTT. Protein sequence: CASSEGSGTDTQYF.

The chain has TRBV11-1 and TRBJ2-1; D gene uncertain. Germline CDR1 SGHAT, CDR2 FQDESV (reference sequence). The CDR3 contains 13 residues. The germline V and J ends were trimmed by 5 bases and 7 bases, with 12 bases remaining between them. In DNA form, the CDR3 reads TGTGCCAGCAGCAACCTCGACGCAAATGAGCAGTTCTTC. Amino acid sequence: CASSNLDANEQFF.

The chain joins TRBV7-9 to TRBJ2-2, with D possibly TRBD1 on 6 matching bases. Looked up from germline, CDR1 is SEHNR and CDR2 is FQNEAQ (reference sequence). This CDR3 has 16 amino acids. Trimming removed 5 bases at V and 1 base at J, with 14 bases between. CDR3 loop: CASSVLPGQNTGELFF. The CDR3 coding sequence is TGTGCCAGCAGCGTTCTACCGGGACAGAACACCGGGGAGCTGTTTTTT.

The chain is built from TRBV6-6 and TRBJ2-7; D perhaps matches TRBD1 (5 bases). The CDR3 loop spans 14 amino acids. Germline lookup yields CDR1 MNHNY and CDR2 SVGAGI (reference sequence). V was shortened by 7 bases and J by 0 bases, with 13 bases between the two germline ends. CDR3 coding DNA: TGTGCCAGCAAACAGGTCGAGAGCTCCTACGAGCAGTACTTC. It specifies CASKQVESSYEQYF.

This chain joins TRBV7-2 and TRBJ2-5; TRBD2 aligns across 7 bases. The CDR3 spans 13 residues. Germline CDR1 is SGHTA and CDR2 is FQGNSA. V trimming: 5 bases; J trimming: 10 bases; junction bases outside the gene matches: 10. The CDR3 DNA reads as TGTGCCAGCAGCCCTCGGACTAGTCCAAACCAGTACTTC. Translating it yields CASSPRTSPNQYF.

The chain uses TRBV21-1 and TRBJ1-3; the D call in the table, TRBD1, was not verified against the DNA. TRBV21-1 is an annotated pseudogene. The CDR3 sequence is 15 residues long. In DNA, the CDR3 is TGTGCCAGCAGGAAACCACAGGGGGCTGGAAACACCATATATTTT. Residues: CASRKPQGAGNTIYF.

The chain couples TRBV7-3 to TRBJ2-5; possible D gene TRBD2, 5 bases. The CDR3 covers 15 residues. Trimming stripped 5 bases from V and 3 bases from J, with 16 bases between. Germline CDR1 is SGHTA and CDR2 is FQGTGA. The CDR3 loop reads CASSPRGGSEETQYF. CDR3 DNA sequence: TGTGCCAGCAGCCCCCGAGGCGGGTCGGAAGAGACCCAGTACTTC.

CDR3 sequence (DNA): TGTGCCAGCAGCTTAGGTGACGGGGCTCAAGAGACCCAGTACTTC. It is translated as CASSLGDGAQETQYF. The rearrangement links TRBV11-3 to TRBJ2-5; D possibly uses TRBD1 or TRBD2 (5 bases each). Germline values: CDR1 SGHNT, CDR2 YENEEA. The CDR3 is made up of 15 amino acids. Trimming left V 1 base short and J 2 bases short, with 11 bases between.

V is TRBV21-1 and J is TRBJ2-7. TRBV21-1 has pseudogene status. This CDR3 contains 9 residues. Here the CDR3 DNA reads TGTGCCAGCAGCAGGGAGCAGTACTTC. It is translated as CASSREQYF.

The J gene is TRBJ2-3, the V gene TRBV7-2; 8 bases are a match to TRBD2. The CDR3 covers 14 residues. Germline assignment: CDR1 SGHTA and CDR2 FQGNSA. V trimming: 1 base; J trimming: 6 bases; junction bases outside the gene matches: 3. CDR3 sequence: CASSLGSGSDTQYF. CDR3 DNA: TGTGCCAGCAGCTTAGGGAGCGGGAGTGATACGCAGTATTTT.

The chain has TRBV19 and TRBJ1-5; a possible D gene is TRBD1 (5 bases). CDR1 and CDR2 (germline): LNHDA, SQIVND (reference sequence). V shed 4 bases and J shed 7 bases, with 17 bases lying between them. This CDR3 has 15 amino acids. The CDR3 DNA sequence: TGTGCCAGTAGTAGCGCTTTGGGGACTAGCCAGCCCCAGCATTTT. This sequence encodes CASSSALGTSQPQHF. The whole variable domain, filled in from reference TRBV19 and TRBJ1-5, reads DGGITQSPKYLFRKEGQNVTLSCEQNLNHDAMYWYRQDPGQGLRLIYYSQIVNDFQKGDIAEGYSVSREKKESFPLTVTSAQKNPTAFYLCASSSALGTSQPQHFGDGTRLSIL.

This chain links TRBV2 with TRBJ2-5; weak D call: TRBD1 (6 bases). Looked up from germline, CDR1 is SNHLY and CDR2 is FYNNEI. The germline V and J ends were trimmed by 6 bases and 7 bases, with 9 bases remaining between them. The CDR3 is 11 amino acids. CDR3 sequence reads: CASSQQGTQYF. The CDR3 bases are TGTGCCAGCAGCCAACAGGGGACCCAGTACTTC.

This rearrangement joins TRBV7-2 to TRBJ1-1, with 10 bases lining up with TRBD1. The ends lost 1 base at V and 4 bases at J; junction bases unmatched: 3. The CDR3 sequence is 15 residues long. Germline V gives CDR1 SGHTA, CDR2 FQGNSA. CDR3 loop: CASSLVGTGVTEAFF. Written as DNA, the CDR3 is TGTGCCAGCAGCTTAGTTGGGACAGGGGTCACTGAAGCTTTCTTT.